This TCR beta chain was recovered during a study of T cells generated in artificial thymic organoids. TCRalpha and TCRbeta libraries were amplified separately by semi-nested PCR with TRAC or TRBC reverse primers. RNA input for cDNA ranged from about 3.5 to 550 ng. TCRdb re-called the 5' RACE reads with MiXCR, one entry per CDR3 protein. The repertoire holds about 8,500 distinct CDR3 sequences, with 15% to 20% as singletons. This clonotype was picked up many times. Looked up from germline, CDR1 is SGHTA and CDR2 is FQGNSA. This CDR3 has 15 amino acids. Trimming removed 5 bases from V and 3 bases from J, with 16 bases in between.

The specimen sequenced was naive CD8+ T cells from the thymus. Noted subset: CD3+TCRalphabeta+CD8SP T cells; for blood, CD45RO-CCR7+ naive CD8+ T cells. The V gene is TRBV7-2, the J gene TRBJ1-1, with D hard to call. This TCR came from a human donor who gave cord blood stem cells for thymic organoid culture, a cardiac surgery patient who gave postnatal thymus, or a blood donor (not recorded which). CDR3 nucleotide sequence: TGTGCCAGCAGCGCCAAGACGGAGCGATACACTGAAGCTTTCTTT. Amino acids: CASSAKTERYTEAFF. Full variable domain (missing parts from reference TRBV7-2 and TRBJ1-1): GAGVSQSPSNKVTEKGKDVELRCDPISGHTALYWYRQSLGQGLEFLIYFQGNSAPDKSGLPSDRFSAERTGGSVSTLTIQRTQQEDSAVYLCASSAKTERYTEAFFGQGTRLTVV.